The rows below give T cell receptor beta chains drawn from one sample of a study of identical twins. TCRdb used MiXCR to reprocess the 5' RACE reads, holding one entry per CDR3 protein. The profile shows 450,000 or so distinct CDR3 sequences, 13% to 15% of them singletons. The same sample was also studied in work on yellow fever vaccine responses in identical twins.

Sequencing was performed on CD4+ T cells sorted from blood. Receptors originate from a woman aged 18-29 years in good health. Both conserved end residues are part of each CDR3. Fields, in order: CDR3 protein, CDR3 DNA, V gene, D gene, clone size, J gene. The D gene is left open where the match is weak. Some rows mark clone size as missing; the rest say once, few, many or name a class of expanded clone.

CASSLPDTYEQYF	TGTGCCAGCAGTTTGCCGGACACCTACGAGCAGTACTTC	TRBV28	NA	few	TRBJ2-7
CASSLRSGGGNTIYF	TGCGCCAGCAGCTTGCGATCCGGGGGTGGAAACACCATATATTTT	TRBV5-1	NA	NA	TRBJ1-3
CASSLAPTGLGLMTDTQYF	TGTGCCAGCAGTCTCGCCCCGACAGGCTTGGGACTTATGACAGATACGCAGTATTTT	TRBV27	NA	NA	TRBJ2-3
CASSPGLNTDTQYF	TGTGCCAGCAGCCCAGGACTCAACACAGATACGCAGTATTTT	TRBV7-2	NA	many	TRBJ2-3
CASGEGGLGNEQYF	TGCGCCAGCGGCGAAGGGGGACTCGGCAACGAGCAGTACTTC	TRBV5-1	NA	many	TRBJ2-7
CSVFRRDRGPPSYNEQFF	TGCAGCGTTTTTAGGCGGGACAGGGGGCCCCCTTCCTACAATGAGCAGTTCTTC	TRBV29-1	TRBD1	many	TRBJ2-1
CASSYRGAPYEQYF	TGTGCCAGCAGTTACAGGGGAGCCCCCTACGAGCAGTACTTC	TRBV12-3/TRBV12-4	TRBD1	few	TRBJ2-7
CSATTGTESPLHF	TGCAGTGCTACGACCGGGACGGAATCACCCCTCCACTTT	TRBV20-1	NA	few	TRBJ1-6
CSARPVASSYNEQFF	TGCAGTGCTAGGCCGGTAGCGAGCTCCTACAATGAGCAGTTCTTC	TRBV20-1	NA	NA	TRBJ2-1
CASSYSRGVVELFF	TGTGCCAGCAGTTACTCAAGGGGGGTAGTTGAACTGTTTTTT	TRBV6-5	NA	few	TRBJ1-4
CASSSTGPPSYEQYF	TGTGCCAGCAGTTCAACAGGACCACCTTCCTACGAGCAGTACTTC	TRBV28	NA	few	TRBJ2-7
CASSQTLANTGELFF	TGCGCCAGCAGCCAAACGCTAGCGAACACCGGGGAGCTGTTTTTT	TRBV5-1	NA	NA	TRBJ2-2
CASSPGQSSYEQYF	TGTGCCAGCAGCCCCGGACAGAGCTCCTACGAGCAGTACTTC	TRBV18	NA	many	TRBJ2-7
CASSSWTGDYEQYF	TGTGCCAGCAGCTCTTGGACAGGGGACTACGAGCAGTACTTC	TRBV5-8	TRBD1	NA	TRBJ2-7
CASRRWGAISPLHF	TGTGCCAGCCGCCGGTGGGGGGCGATTTCACCCCTCCACTTT	TRBV28	NA	once	TRBJ1-6
CASSSRSGEQFF	TGCGCCAGCAGCTCCAGGTCGGGTGAGCAGTTCTTC	TRBV4-1	NA	NA	TRBJ2-1
CASSSPGQGGSPLHF	TGTGCCAGCAGTTCACCGGGACAGGGAGGCTCACCCCTCCACTTT	TRBV12-3/TRBV12-4	TRBD1	few	TRBJ1-6
CSVGGRGYGYTF	TGCAGTGTAGGGGGCAGGGGTTATGGCTACACCTTC	TRBV29-1	TRBD1	many	TRBJ1-2
CASSLQQTGELFF	TGTGCCAGCAGTCTACAGCAGACCGGGGAGCTGTTTTTT	TRBV6-6	NA	NA	TRBJ2-2
CASRTLDVLSYNEQFF	TGTGCCAGCCGGACATTGGACGTGCTCTCCTACAATGAGCAGTTCTTC	TRBV28	NA	few	TRBJ2-1
CASSPFLTDTQYF	TGCGCCAGCAGCCCGTTCCTCACAGATACGCAGTATTTT	TRBV5-1	NA	many	TRBJ2-3
CASSIGLAGVEQFF	TGTGCCAGTAGTATAGGGCTAGCGGGAGTGGAGCAGTTCTTC	TRBV19	TRBD2	few	TRBJ2-1
CASSYVLGTTRTSNTGELFF	TGTGCCAGCAGTTACGTCCTCGGGACAACCCGAACATCGAACACCGGGGAGCTGTTTTTT	TRBV6-2/TRBV6-3	NA	NA	TRBJ2-2
CASRTDYSVYNEQFF	TGTGCCAGCCGCACCGACTACAGCGTATACAATGAGCAGTTCTTC	TRBV12-3/TRBV12-4	NA	few	TRBJ2-1
CASSVGFGELFF	TGTGCCAGCAGCGTAGGGTTCGGGGAGCTGTTTTTT	TRBV11-2	NA	NA	TRBJ2-2